Below, 28 T cell receptor beta chains from the same sample are listed, as sequenced in a study of cytomegalovirus exposure and HLA in healthy donors. PCR primers comprised 60 Vbeta and 13 Jbeta primers. Profiled with immunoSEQ multiplex PCR; TCRdb holds only in-frame clones, not every one. The sample lists roughly 150,000 clones; about 80% were seen once. The sample consisted of PBMCs. Receptors originate from a man in his thirties or forties in good health and CMV-seropositive.

V usage is TRBV18 and J usage is TRBJ2-5; TRBD2 is a possible D gene (6 bases). V shed 0 bases and J shed 4 bases, with 9 bases lying between them. This CDR3 has 14 residues. The germline CDR1 and CDR2 sequences are KGHSH and LQKENI. The CDR3 sequence: CASSPPLGRETQYF. The CDR3 DNA reads as TGTGCCAGCTCACCACCGCTCGGGAGAGAGACCCAGTACTTC.

This chain joins TRBV28 and TRBJ2-7; tentatively, D is TRBD1 (6 bases). Germline CDR1 is MDHEN and CDR2 is SYDVKM. V lost 4 bases and J lost 2, with 12 bases in between. There are 14 residues in the CDR3. The CDR3 sequence is CASSSQGITYEQYF. CDR3 nucleotide sequence: TGTGCCAGCAGTTCACAGGGAATAACCTACGAGCAGTACTTC. The variable domain in full, completed from reference TRBV28 and TRBJ2-7, reads DVKVTQSSRYLVKRTGEKVFLECVQDMDHENMFWYRQDPGLGLRLIYFSYDVKMKEKGDIPEGYSVSREKKERFSLILESASTNQTSMYLCASSSQGITYEQYFGPGTRLTVT.

The chain uses TRBV5-1 and TRBJ1-4, with 8 bases lining up with TRBD1. Germline V gives CDR1 SGHRS, CDR2 YFSETQ. The CDR3 runs 16 residues. J lost 3 bases, V lost 2 bases, and 6 bases had no gene match. The CDR3, as DNA: TGCGCCAGCAGCTTCTTCGGACAGGGAGCTAATGAAAAACTGTTTTTT. It is translated as CASSFFGQGANEKLFF.

The genes are TRBV4-2 and TRBJ2-1; 9 bases match TRBD1. The V gene end was trimmed by 4 bases and the J gene end by 3 bases; junction bases not matched to a gene: 7. The CDR3 runs to 16 residues. Germline-derived CDR1 and CDR2 are LGHNA and YNFKEQ. CDR3 nucleotides: TGTGCCAGCAGCCTAGCTGGGACAGGGAGCTACAATGAGCAGTTCTTC. Translated, it gives CASSLAGTGSYNEQFF.

The V call is TRBV4-1, the J call TRBJ2-5; 7 bases match TRBD1. Germline V lookup: CDR1 MGHRA, CDR2 YSYEKL. V shed 5 bases, J shed 0 bases, and the junction held 6 bases outside the gene matches. The CDR3 runs to 15 residues. CDR3 residues: CASSSSTGNQETQYF. CDR3 DNA sequence: TGCGCCAGCAGCTCCTCGACAGGGAACCAAGAGACCCAGTACTTC.

The chain's CDR3 is CAWSLAGGFGNSPLHF. CDR3 DNA sequence: TGTGCCTGGAGCCTCGCAGGGGGCTTTGGTAATTCACCCCTCCACTTT. This chain connects TRBV30 to TRBJ1-6; 8 bases fit TRBD1. V lost 3 bases to trimming and J lost 6 bases; unmatched junction nucleotides: 10. This CDR3 is built from 16 residues. CDR1 is GTSNPN and CDR2 is SVGIG in the germline V gene (reference sequence).

The V call is TRBV2, the J call TRBJ2-2, with 7 bases that match TRBD1. The CDR3 runs 15 residues. Germline CDR1 reads SNHLY; CDR2 reads FYNNEI. The V gene end was trimmed by 7 bases and the J gene end by 0 bases; junction bases not matched to a gene: 5. CDR3 bases: TGTGCCAGCACCGGGACAGAATCGAACACCGGGGAGCTGTTTTTT. Translating it yields CASTGTESNTGELFF.

The chain links TRBV7-9 to TRBJ1-1; a possible D gene is TRBD1 (5 bases). The V end lost 1 base, the J end lost 1 base, and 7 bases lay between the germline ends. Germline V gene sequence: CDR1 SEHNR, CDR2 FQNEAQ (reference sequence). There are 14 residues in the CDR3. CDR3 in amino acids: CASSLVGANTEAFF. The CDR3 DNA sequence: TGTGCCAGCAGCTTAGTTGGGGCGAACACTGAAGCTTTCTTT.

The chain joins TRBV27 to TRBJ2-7; possible D gene TRBD1, 6 bases. The CDR3 runs 12 residues. Trimming removed 7 bases from V and 3 bases from J, with 10 bases in between. Germline CDR1 MNHEY, CDR2 SMNVEV (reference sequence). The CDR3 is CASMGAFYEQYF. The CDR3 nucleotides are TGTGCCAGCATGGGGGCCTTCTACGAGCAGTACTTC.

The chain carries TRBV27 and TRBJ1-5, with no clear D. V lost 2 bases and J lost 4, with 12 bases in between. Germline-derived CDR1 and CDR2 are MNHEY and SMNVEV (reference sequence). The CDR3 contains 15 residues. CDR3 in amino acids: CASSLNFFANQPQHF. The CDR3 DNA reads as TGTGCCAGCAGTTTAAATTTCTTCGCGAATCAGCCCCAGCATTTT.

This clone was seen once. The genes are TRBV28 and TRBJ2-1, with 9 bases lining up with TRBD2. V dropped 6 bases and J dropped 7; count of bases not matched to a gene: 10. There are 15 residues in the CDR3. The germline V gene encodes CDR1 MDHEN and CDR2 SYDVKM. The chain's CDR3 is CASSPAGSGRNEQFF. The DNA for the CDR3 is TGTGCCAGCAGCCCGGCGGGGAGCGGGAGGAATGAGCAGTTCTTC.

The rearrangement joins TRBV10-2 to TRBJ1-2; 9 bases fit TRBD1. The V and J ends lost 4 bases and 4 bases, in that order; junction bases with no gene match: 4. The length of the CDR3 is 14 residues. The V gene's germline CDR1 is WSHSY and CDR2 SAAADI. The CDR3 nucleotides are TGCGCCAGCAGTGGACAGGGGGTGGGCTATGGCTACACCTTC. It yields the protein CASSGQGVGYGYTF.

The chain couples TRBV27 to TRBJ2-5; D is unresolved. Germline CDR1 reads MNHEY; CDR2 reads SMNVEV (reference sequence). The CDR3 is 17 amino acids. The V end lost 5 bases, the J end lost 0 bases, and 19 bases lay between the germline ends. In DNA, the CDR3 is TGTGCCAGCAGTCACTCTAGAATCTACCCGTACCAAGAGACCCAGTACTTC. Translation: CASSHSRIYPYQETQYF.

The chain has TRBV28 and TRBJ1-2, with TRBD1 matching over 7 bases. The junction had 10 bases not matched to a gene; V was cut back by 5 bases and J by 4 bases. CDR3 length: 15 amino acids. The germline CDR1 and CDR2 sequences are MDHEN and SYDVKM. This CDR3 is CASSTYSQGRYGYTF. Here the CDR3 DNA reads TGTGCCAGCAGTACGTACTCACAGGGGCGCTATGGCTACACCTTC.

This chain connects TRBV7-9 to TRBJ2-7; 15 nucleotides match TRBD2. V was pared by 5 bases and J by 4 bases, with 6 bases of the junction left unmatched. This CDR3 is 16 amino acids long. CDR1 SEHNR and CDR2 FQNEAQ come from the germline V gene (reference sequence). The CDR3, as DNA: TGTGCCAGCAGCCGGACTAGCGGGAGGGGGTTTTACGAGCAGTACTTC. This sequence encodes CASSRTSGRGFYEQYF.

The chain is built from TRBV28 and TRBJ1-5; tentatively, D is TRBD1 (5 bases). This CDR3 has 15 amino acids. V was pared by 4 bases and J by 2 bases, with 12 bases between. CDR1 and CDR2 (germline): MDHEN, SYDVKM. The CDR3 here is CASSWIGEGNQPQHF. The CDR3 nucleotides are TGTGCCAGCAGTTGGATAGGGGAGGGCAATCAGCCCCAGCATTTT.

The rearrangement links TRBV19 to TRBJ1-1; D gene uncertain. V lost 5 bases and J 4 bases, leaving 8 bases between the germline ends. From germline, CDR1 is LNHDA and CDR2 SQIVND (reference sequence). The CDR3 covers 12 residues. CDR3 amino acids: CASSAEVTEAFF. CDR3 coding DNA: TGTGCCAGTAGTGCAGAAGTCACTGAAGCTTTCTTT.

The chain is built from TRBV28 and TRBJ2-3, with 7 nucleotides matching TRBD2. The CDR3 has 14 residues. Trimming removed 8 bases from V and 0 bases from J; junction bases left unmatched: 5. Germline loops: CDR1 MDHEN, CDR2 SYDVKM. In DNA form, the CDR3 reads TGTGCCAGCGCTAGCGGAGCTAGCACAGATACGCAGTATTTT. This translates into CASASGASTDTQYF. The entire variable domain, with the rest obtained from reference TRBV28 and TRBJ2-3, is as follows: DVKVTQSSRYLVKRTGEKVFLECVQDMDHENMFWYRQDPGLGLRLIYFSYDVKMKEKGDIPEGYSVSREKKERFSLILESASTNQTSMYLCASASGASTDTQYFGPGTRLTVL.

V is TRBV19 and J is TRBJ1-6; 7 nucleotides line up with TRBD1. V lost 6 bases, J lost 10 bases, and 6 bases stayed unmatched. CDR1 is LNHDA and CDR2 is SQIVND in the germline V gene (reference sequence). The length of the CDR3 is 13 residues. CDR3 sequence: CASREDRFSPLHF. The DNA of the CDR3 is TGTGCCAGTAGGGAGGACAGGTTCTCACCCCTCCACTTT.

CDR3 region: CASSPTGQSEQFF. Here the CDR3 DNA reads TGTGCCAGCAGTCCTACTGGGCAAAGTGAGCAGTTCTTC. This sequence joins TRBV28 and TRBJ2-1, with unresolved D. V lost 5 bases and J lost 9, with 14 bases in between. CDR1 is MDHEN, CDR2 SYDVKM, per germline. CDR3 length: 13 amino acids.

The chain joins TRBV2 to TRBJ2-1; D is unclear. CDR3 size: 12 residues. V gave up 1 base and J gave up 7 bases, with 5 bases separating them. The V gene's germline CDR1 is SNHLY and CDR2 FYNNEI. The CDR3 spells CASSEVSNEQFF. DNA of the CDR3: TGTGCCAGCAGTGAAGTGTCTAATGAGCAGTTCTTC.

V usage is TRBV7-9 and J usage is TRBJ2-7; D gene unclear. The J call could be wrong; TRBJ2-5 is a better fit for the DNA end. Germline values: CDR1 SEHNR, CDR2 FQNEAQ (reference sequence). CDR3 length equals 11 residues. The CDR3 here is CASSSGETQYF. CDR3 nucleotides: TGTGCCAGCAGCTCCGGGGAGACCCAGTACTTC.

This chain uses TRBV9 with TRBJ2-7; the match to TRBD2 covers 7 bases. The germline gives CDR1 SGDLS, CDR2 YYNGEE. The CDR3 has 14 residues. V lost 4 bases, J lost 7 bases, and 11 bases stayed unmatched. The CDR3 here is CASSPQGAGLEQYF. CDR3 DNA: TGTGCCAGCAGCCCCCAGGGAGCGGGGCTAGAGCAGTACTTC.

This chain links TRBV28 with TRBJ2-7, with TRBD2 identical over 8 bases. CDR1 and CDR2 from the germline V gene are MDHEN and SYDVKM. The CDR3 covers 17 residues. The trim removed 4 bases at V and 0 bases at J, leaving 11 bases unmatched. CDR3 sequence (DNA): TGTGCCAGCAGTTCCCCGGAGGGACTAGGTGACTCCTACGAGCAGTACTTC. This encodes CASSSPEGLGDSYEQYF.

This clone appeared a single time. The V call is TRBV6-5, the J call TRBJ1-1; 7 positions match TRBD1. Germline V CDR1 and CDR2: MNHEY, SVGAGI. This CDR3 has 14 residues. J gave up 0 bases and V 6 bases, and 4 bases lay outside the gene matches. CDR3 nucleotides: TGTGCCAGCAGAAGGGGACAGATGAACACTGAAGCTTTCTTT. It codes for CASRRGQMNTEAFF.

This clone was counted once. The V call is TRBV11-2, the J call TRBJ2-2; 7 bases fit TRBD1. The germline CDR1 and CDR2 sequences are SGHAT and FQNNGV. The CDR3 is 15 amino acids. The V and J ends lost 6 bases and 6 bases, in that order; junction bases with no gene match: 10. The CDR3 DNA sequence: TGTGCCAGCAGTAGGAAGGACAGGTTGGCCGGGGAGCTGTTTTTT. Its protein product is CASSRKDRLAGELFF.

The gene calls are TRBV2 and TRBJ2-5, with a possible D match to TRBD1 (5 bases). With 5 bases removed from V and 4 bases from J, the gap between germline ends came to 11 bases. The CDR3 is 13 amino acids. CDR1 and CDR2 (germline): SNHLY, FYNNEI. The CDR3 DNA reads as TGTGCCAGCAGTTATCGACAGAGAGAGACCCAGTACTTC. It encodes CASSYRQRETQYF.

The chain employs TRBV13 and TRBJ2-5; a weak D match, TRBD2 (6 bases). Germline V CDR1 and CDR2: PRHDT, FYEKMQ (reference sequence). The V and J ends lost 5 bases and 4 bases respectively, with 20 bases between them. The CDR3 runs 16 residues. CDR3 coding DNA: TGTGCCAGCAGCGAACCCCGGGGGACTCGGGGAGAGACCCAGTACTTC. Translating it yields CASSEPRGTRGETQYF.